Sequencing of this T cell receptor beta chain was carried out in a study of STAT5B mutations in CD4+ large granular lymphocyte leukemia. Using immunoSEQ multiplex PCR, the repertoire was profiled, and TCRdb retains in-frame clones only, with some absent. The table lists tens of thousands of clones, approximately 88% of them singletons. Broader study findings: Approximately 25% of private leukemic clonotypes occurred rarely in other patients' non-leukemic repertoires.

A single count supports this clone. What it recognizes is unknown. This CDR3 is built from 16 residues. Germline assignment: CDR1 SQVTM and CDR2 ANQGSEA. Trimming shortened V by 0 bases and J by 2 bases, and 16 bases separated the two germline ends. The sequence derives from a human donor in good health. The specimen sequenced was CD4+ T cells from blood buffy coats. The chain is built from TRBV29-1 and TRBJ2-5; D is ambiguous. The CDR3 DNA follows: TGCAGCGTTGAAGAGGTGGGCGCGGCAGATCAAGAGACCCAGTACTTC. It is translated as CSVEEVGAADQETQYF.